This T cell receptor beta chain was recovered during a study of liver allograft versus peripheral blood T cells. Study information: The authors compared T cell receptor repertoires in transplanted livers with those in the peripheral blood of recipients. Points from the study as a whole: There were reportedly differences between T cell receptor repertoires inside liver allografts and those in peripheral blood.

This CDR3 is built from 20 residues. The V gene's germline CDR1 is SGHTA and CDR2 FQGNSA. The V and J ends lost 2 bases and 2 bases respectively, with 27 bases between them. MiXCR was run by TCRdb on the reads, yielding one entry per CDR3 protein. The sample has some 16,000 distinct CDR3 sequences, approximately 20% seen once. As for this clonotype: Antigen unknown. A much larger clone differs by one base, so this may be a read error.

The origin of this receptor is a human patient who had a liver transplant. The graft donor may account for some of the T cells. V is TRBV7-2 and J is TRBJ2-5, with D uncertain. The CDR3 sequence: CASSLKRVHEERFQQETQYF. CDR3 nucleotide sequence: TGTGCCAGCAGCTTAAAAAGGGTTCACGAAGAGAGATTTCAGCAAGAGACCCAGTACTTC. The variable domain in full, with the rest retrieved from reference TRBV7-2 and TRBJ2-5, is GAGVSQSPSNKVTEKGKDVELRCDPISGHTALYWYRQSLGQGLEFLIYFQGNSAPDKSGLPSDRFSAERTGGSVSTLTIQRTQQEDSAVYLCASSLKRVHEERFQQETQYFGPGTRLLVL.